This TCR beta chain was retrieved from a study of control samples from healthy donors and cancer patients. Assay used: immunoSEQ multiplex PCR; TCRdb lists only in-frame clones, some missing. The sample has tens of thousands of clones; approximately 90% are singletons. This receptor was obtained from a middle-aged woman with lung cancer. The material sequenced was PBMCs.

CDR3 nucleotides: TGTGCCAGCAGTCTCCCGCCTGACTTCACATATTACGAGCAGTACTTC. This gives the protein CASSLPPDFTYYEQYF. The V gene is TRBV28, the J gene TRBJ2-7; D call uncertain. V shed 5 bases and J shed 4 bases, with 21 bases lying between them. The CDR3 length is 16 residues. The germline gives CDR1 MDHEN, CDR2 SYDVKM.